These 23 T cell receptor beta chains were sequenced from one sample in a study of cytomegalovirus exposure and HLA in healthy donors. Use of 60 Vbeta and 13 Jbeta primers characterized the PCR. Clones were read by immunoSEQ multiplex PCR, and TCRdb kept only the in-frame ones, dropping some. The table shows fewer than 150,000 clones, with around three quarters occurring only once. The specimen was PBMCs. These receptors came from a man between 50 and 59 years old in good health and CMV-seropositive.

CDR3 loop: CASSEKGTPGELFF. The DNA of the CDR3 is TGCGCCAGCAGTGAGAAGGGGACTCCCGGGGAGCTGTTTTTT. The J gene is TRBJ2-2, the V gene TRBV10-1; D might be TRBD2 (6 bases). The CDR3 is made up of 14 amino acids. The V end was cut by 2 bases, the J end by 6 bases, with 10 bases between. Germline V gives CDR1 WNHNN, CDR2 SYGVQD (reference sequence).

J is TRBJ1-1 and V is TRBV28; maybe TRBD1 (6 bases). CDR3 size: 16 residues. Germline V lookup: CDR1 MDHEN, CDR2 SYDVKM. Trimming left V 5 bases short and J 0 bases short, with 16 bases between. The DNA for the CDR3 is TGTGCCAGCAGTCTGGTGGGGGCGGGGGTGAACACTGAAGCTTTCTTT. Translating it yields CASSLVGAGVNTEAFF.

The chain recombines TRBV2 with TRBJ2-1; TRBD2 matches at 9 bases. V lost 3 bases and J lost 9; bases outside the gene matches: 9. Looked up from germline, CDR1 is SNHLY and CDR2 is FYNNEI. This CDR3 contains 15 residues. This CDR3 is CASSEREGRRGEQFF. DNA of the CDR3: TGTGCCAGCAGTGAGCGGGAGGGCCGTCGCGGTGAGCAGTTCTTC.

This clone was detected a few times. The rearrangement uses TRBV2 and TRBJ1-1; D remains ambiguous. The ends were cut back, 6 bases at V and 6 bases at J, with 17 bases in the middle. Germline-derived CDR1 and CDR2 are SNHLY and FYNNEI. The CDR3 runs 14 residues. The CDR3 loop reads CASSRRTGFPEAFF. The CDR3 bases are TGTGCCAGCAGCCGTCGTACCGGGTTCCCTGAAGCTTTCTTT.

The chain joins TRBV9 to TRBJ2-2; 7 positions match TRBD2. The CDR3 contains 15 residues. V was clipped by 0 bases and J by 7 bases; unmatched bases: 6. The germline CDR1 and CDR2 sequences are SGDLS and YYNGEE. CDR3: CASSVGGDYSGELFF. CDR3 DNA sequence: TGTGCCAGCAGCGTAGGTGGGGACTACAGCGGGGAGCTGTTTTTT.

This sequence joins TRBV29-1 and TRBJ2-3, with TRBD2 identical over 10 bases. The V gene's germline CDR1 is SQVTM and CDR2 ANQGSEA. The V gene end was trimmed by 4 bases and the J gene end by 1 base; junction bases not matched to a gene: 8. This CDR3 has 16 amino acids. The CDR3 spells CSVAPFLAGGTDTQYF. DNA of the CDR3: TGCAGCGTTGCTCCCTTTCTAGCGGGGGGCACAGATACGCAGTATTTT.

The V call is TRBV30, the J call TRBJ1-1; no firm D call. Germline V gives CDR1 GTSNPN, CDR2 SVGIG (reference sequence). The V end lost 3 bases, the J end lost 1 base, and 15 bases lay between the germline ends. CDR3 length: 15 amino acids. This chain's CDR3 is CAWRSGNARNTEAFF. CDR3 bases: TGTGCCTGGAGGTCAGGAAACGCCCGGAACACTGAAGCTTTCTTT.

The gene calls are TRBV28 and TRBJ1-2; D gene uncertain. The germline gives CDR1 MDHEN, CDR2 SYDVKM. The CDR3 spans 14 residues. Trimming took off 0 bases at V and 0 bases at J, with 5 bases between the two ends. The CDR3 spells CASSLWGANYGYTF. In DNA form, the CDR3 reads TGTGCCAGCAGTTTATGGGGAGCTAACTATGGCTACACCTTC.

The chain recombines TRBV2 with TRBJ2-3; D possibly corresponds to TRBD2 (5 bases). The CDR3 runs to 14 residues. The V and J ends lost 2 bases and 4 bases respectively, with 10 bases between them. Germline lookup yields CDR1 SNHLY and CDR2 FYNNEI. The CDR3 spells CASSEYEGPDTQYF. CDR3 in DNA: TGTGCCAGCAGTGAATACGAGGGCCCAGATACGCAGTATTTT.

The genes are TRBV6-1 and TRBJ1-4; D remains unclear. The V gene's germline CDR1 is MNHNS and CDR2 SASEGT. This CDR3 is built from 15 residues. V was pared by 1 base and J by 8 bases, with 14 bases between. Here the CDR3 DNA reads TGTGCCAGCAGTGAAGTGGCAGGAAGACGGGAAAAACTGTTTTTT. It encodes CASSEVAGRREKLFF.

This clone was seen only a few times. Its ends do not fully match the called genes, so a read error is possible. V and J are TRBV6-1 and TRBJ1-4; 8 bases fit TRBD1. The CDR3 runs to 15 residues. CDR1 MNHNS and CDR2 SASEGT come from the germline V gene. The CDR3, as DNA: TGTGCCAGCGGTGACAGGGGTCCTTTTAATGAAAAACTGTTTTTT. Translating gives CASGDRGPFNEKLFF.

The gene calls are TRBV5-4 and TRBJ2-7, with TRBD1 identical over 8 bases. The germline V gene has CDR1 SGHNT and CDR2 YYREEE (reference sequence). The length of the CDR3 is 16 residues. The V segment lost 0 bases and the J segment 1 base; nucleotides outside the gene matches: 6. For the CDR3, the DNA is TGTGCCAGCAGCTTGGCGACAGGGGTTGTTTCCTACGAGCAGTACTTC. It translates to CASSLATGVVSYEQYF.

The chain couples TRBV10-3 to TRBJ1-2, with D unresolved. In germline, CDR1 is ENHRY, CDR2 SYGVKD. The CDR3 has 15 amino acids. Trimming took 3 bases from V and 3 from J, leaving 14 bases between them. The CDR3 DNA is TGTGCCATCAGTGATATGGGAAGAGCGGACTATGGCTACACCTTC. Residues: CAISDMGRADYGYTF.

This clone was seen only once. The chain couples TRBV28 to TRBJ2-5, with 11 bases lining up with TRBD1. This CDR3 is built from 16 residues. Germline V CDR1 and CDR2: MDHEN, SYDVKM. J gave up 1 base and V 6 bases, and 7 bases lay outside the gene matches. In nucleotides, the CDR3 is TGTGCCAGCAGGCCGTATGGACAGGGGGCCCAAGAGACCCAGTACTTC. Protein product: CASRPYGQGAQETQYF.

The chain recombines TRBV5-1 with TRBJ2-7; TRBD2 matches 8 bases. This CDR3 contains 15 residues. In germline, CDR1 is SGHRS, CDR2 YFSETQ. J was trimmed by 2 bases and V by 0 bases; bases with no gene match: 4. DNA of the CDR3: TGCGCCAGCAGCTTGGATTTAGCGGGACCCTACGAGCAGTACTTC. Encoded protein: CASSLDLAGPYEQYF. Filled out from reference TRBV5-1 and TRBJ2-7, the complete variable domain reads KAGVTQTPRYLIKTRGQQVTLSCSPISGHRSVSWYQQTPGQGLQFLFEYFSETQRNKGNFPGRFSGRQFSNSRSEMNVSTLELGDSALYLCASSLDLAGPYEQYFGPGTRLTVT.

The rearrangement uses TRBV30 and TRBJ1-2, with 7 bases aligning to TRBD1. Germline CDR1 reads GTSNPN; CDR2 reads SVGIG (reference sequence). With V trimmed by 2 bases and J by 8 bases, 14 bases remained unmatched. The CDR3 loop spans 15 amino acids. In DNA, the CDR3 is TGTGCCTGGAGTCGACAGGAGACAGGGAGGCTAGGCTACACCTTC. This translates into CAWSRQETGRLGYTF.

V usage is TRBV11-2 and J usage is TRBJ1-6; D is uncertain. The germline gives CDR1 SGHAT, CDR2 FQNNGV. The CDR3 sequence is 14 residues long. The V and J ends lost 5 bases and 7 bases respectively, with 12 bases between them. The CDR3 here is CASSTAGRNSPLHF. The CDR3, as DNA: TGTGCCAGCAGCACCGCGGGGAGGAATTCACCCCTCCACTTT.

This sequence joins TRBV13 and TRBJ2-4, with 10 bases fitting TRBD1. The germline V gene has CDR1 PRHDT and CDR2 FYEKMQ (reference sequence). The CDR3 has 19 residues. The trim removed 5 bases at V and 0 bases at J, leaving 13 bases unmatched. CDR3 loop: CASSRTGGNAQLAKNIQYF. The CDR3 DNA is TGTGCCAGCAGCCGGACAGGGGGAAATGCCCAATTAGCCAAAAACATTCAGTACTTC.

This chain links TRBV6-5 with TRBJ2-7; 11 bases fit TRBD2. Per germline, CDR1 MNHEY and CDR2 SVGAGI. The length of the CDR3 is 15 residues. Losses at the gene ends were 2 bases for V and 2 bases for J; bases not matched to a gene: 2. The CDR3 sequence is CASSYKLAGAYEQYF. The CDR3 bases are TGTGCCAGCAGTTACAAACTAGCGGGGGCCTACGAGCAGTACTTC.

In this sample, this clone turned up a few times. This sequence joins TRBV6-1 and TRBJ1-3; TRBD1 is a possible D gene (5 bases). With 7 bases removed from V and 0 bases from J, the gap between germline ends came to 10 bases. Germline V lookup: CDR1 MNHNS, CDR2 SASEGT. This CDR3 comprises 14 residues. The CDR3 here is CASIQGRSGNTIYF. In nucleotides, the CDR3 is TGTGCCAGCATCCAGGGCCGCTCTGGAAACACCATATATTTT.

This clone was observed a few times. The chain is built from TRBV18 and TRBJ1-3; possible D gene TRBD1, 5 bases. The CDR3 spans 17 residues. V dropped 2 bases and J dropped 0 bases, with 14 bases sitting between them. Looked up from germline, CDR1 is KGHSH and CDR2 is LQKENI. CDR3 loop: CASSPRTNPNSGNTIYF. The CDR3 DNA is TGTGCCAGCTCACCAAGGACAAACCCGAACTCTGGAAACACCATATATTTT.

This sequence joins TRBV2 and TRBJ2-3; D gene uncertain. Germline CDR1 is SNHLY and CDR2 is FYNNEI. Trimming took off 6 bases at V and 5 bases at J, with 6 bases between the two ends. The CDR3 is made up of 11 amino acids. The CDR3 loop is CASRFQDTQYF. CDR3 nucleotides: TGTGCCAGCAGATTCCAAGATACGCAGTATTTT. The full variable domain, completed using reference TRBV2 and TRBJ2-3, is EPEVTQTPSHQVTQMGQEVILRCVPISNHLYFYWYRQILGQKVEFLVSFYNNEISEKSEIFDDQFSVERPDGSNFTLKIRSTKLEDSAMYFCASRFQDTQYFGPGTRLTVL.

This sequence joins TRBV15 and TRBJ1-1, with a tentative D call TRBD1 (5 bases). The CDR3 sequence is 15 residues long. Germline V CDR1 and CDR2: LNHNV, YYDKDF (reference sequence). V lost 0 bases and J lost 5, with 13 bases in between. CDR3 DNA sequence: TGTGCCACCAGCAGAGAGGGGGGATTTGGGACTGAAGCTTTCTTT. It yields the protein CATSREGGFGTEAFF.